The sequence of this T cell receptor (beta chain) was determined in a study of STAT5B mutations in CD4+ large granular lymphocyte leukemia. Generated by immunoSEQ multiplex PCR, the TCRdb table keeps only in-frame clones and is missing some. The sample records around 27,000 clones, roughly 77% being singletons. The sample holds a few counts of this clone. Sequenced sample: CD4+ T cells from blood buffy coats. The origin of this receptor is a human donor in good health.

The CDR3 spells CASRTSGSSYEQYF. The CDR3 DNA is TGTGCCAGCAGAACAAGCGGGAGCTCCTACGAGCAGTACTTC. This chain uses TRBV6-6 with TRBJ2-7; 8 bases are shared with TRBD2. The CDR3 has 14 amino acids. Germline assignment: CDR1 MNHNY and CDR2 SVGAGI (reference sequence). Trimming cost V 6 bases and J 0 bases; bases outside gene matches: 4.